These 10 T cell receptor beta chains were all obtained from the same sample, sequenced in a study of siplizumab effects on memory and regulatory T cells. The assay was immunoSEQ multiplex PCR, and TCRdb's table has in-frame clones only and misses some. Seen here are over 95,000 clones, approximately 92% observed once, and the top ten hold around 0.15%. The specimen was non-Treg CD4+ T cells sorted from blood. The receptor set was obtained from a human donor in good health.

The chain joins TRBV7-3 to TRBJ1-1; a possible D gene is TRBD1 (6 bases). Trimming took off 3 bases at V and 2 bases at J, with 10 bases between the two ends. The CDR3 extends over 14 amino acids. CDR1 is SGHTA and CDR2 is FQGTGA in the germline V gene. The CDR3: CASSFSDRNTEAFF. As DNA, the CDR3 is TGTGCCAGCAGCTTCTCGGACAGAAACACTGAAGCTTTCTTT.

The V call is TRBV2, the J call TRBJ1-5, with D unresolved. Germline CDR1 reads SNHLY; CDR2 reads FYNNEI. CDR3 length equals 12 residues. V lost 7 bases and J lost 0, with 4 bases in between. The CDR3 DNA reads as TGTGCCAGCACAGATAGCAATCAGCCCCAGCATTTT. It codes for CASTDSNQPQHF.

This sequence joins TRBV29-1 and TRBJ1-2; no definite D call. Trimming shortened V by 3 bases and J by 8 bases, and 19 bases separated the two germline ends. This CDR3 region has 14 residues. Germline assignment: CDR1 SQVTM and CDR2 ANQGSEA. The CDR3 here is CSVDIGRARAGYTF. Written as DNA, the CDR3 is TGCAGCGTTGATATTGGAAGGGCACGAGCGGGCTACACCTTC.

The rearrangement joins TRBV4-1 to TRBJ2-2; D call uncertain. Deletions cut 1 base from V and 1 base from J, with 1 base between. The germline V gene encodes CDR1 MGHRA and CDR2 YSYEKL. The CDR3 covers 13 residues. CDR3 nucleotide sequence: TGCGCCAGCAGCCAAGGGAACACCGGGGAGCTGTTTTTT. Residues: CASSQGNTGELFF.

The chain is built from TRBV11-2 and TRBJ2-7; tentatively, D is TRBD2 (6 bases). The CDR3 consists of 13 residues. Germline loops: CDR1 SGHAT, CDR2 FQNNGV. V lost 5 bases and J 3 bases, leaving 11 bases between the germline ends. CDR3 DNA sequence: TGTGCCAGCAGCCCTCGGCGGGGCTACGAGCAGTACTTC. This sequence encodes CASSPRRGYEQYF.

The chain uses TRBV5-1 and TRBJ1-2; D is unclear. Germline loops: CDR1 SGHRS, CDR2 YFSETQ. The CDR3 consists of 13 residues. Deletions cut 0 bases from V and 2 bases from J, with 5 bases between. The CDR3 here is CASSLDFNYGYTF. CDR3 DNA: TGCGCCAGCAGCTTGGACTTCAACTATGGCTACACCTTC.

In its sample, this clone was seen once. Germline is not matched at one junction end, which may reflect a read error. The same CDR3 also results from other DNA sequences found in this sample. The CDR3 here is CASSLDRVGDNEQFF. The CDR3 region has the DNA TGTGCCAGTAGCTTAGACAGGGTAGGGGACAATGAGCAGTTCTTC. The chain combines TRBV7-2 with TRBJ2-1; 7 positions agree with TRBD1. The germline CDR1 and CDR2 sequences are SGHTA and FQGNSA. The CDR3 loop spans 15 amino acids.

This chain joins TRBV11-3 and TRBJ2-2; D is ambiguous. Trimming took off 2 bases at V and 4 bases at J, with 5 bases between the two ends. The CDR3 consists of 13 residues. Germline assignment: CDR1 SGHNT and CDR2 YENEEA. The CDR3 DNA reads TGTGCCAGCAGCTTACGAGGCACCGGGGAGCTGTTTTTT. As protein: CASSLRGTGELFF.

The chain links TRBV7-2 to TRBJ2-5, with TRBD1 as a possible D gene (6 bases). The germline V gene encodes CDR1 SGHTA and CDR2 FQGNSA. This CDR3 has 14 amino acids. The ends were cut back, 4 bases at V and 2 bases at J, with 11 bases in the middle. The CDR3: CASSWTDKQETQYF. The CDR3 DNA follows: TGTGCCAGCAGCTGGACAGACAAACAAGAGACCCAGTACTTC.

V and J are TRBV18 and TRBJ1-2; 7 bases are a match to TRBD1. The CDR3 has 16 amino acids. Germline V gene data show CDR1 as KGHSH and CDR2 as LQKENI. The J segment lost 2 bases and the V segment lost 8 bases, leaving 14 bases of the junction unmatched. The CDR3, as DNA: TGTGCCAGCCAAACAGTAAACAGGGGATTGAACTATGGCTACACCTTC. It specifies CASQTVNRGLNYGYTF.